One and the same sample provided the 15 T cell receptor beta chains below, sequenced in a study of technical replicates of blood from several donors (dated by TCRdb to between 2016 and 2019). Library creation used the immunoSEQ multiplex PCR assay. Drawn from immuneACCESS, this table holds only the in-frame rearrangements with V and J called that TCRdb kept. Clones are partly lost; checked studies trace under half to an unresolved V gene and leave the rest unexplained. For this sample the table gives 75,000 to 95,000 clones, of which about 96% were detected only once. About 0.34% of the sample lies in the top ten. Sequencing input: T cells isolated from PBMCs. These TCRs come from a human donor in good health.

V and J are TRBV5-5 and TRBJ2-7, with a weak D call TRBD1 (5 bases). Germline values: CDR1 SGHKS, CDR2 YYEKEE (reference sequence). The CDR3 totals 14 residues. V gave up 0 bases and J gave up 5 bases, with 12 bases separating them. CDR3 residues: CASSLVTVSDEQYF. CDR3 nucleotides: TGTGCCAGCAGCTTGGTGACAGTTAGTGACGAGCAGTACTTC.

V and J are TRBV5-4 and TRBJ2-7; D unresolved. This CDR3 is built from 13 residues. V shed 3 bases and J shed 3 bases, with 10 bases lying between them. Germline CDR1 SGHNT, CDR2 YYREEE (reference sequence). The CDR3 DNA sequence: TGTGCCAGCAGCTACGACACCTTCTACGAGCAGTACTTC. It codes for CASSYDTFYEQYF.

V gene TRBV30 combines with J gene TRBJ2-3; 10 nucleotides agree with TRBD2. The junction had 12 bases not matched to a gene; V was cut back by 5 bases and J by 4 bases. The CDR3 length is 16 residues. Germline lookup yields CDR1 GTSNPN and CDR2 SVGIG (reference sequence). CDR3 nucleotides: TGTGCCTGGGCGAGTCGACTTAGCGGGAGGTCAGATACGCAGTATTTT. This codes for CAWASRLSGRSDTQYF. The variable domain in full, with the rest retrieved from reference TRBV30 and TRBJ2-3, is SQTIHQWPATLVQPVGSPLSLECTVEGTSNPNLYWYRQAAGRGLQLLFYSVGIGQISSEVPQNLSASRPQDRQFILSSKKLLLSDSGFYLCAWASRLSGRSDTQYFGPGTRLTVL.

In its sample, this clone was seen once. The chain carries TRBV19 and TRBJ1-4; 11 bases are a match to TRBD1. Losses at the gene ends were 3 bases for V and 6 bases for J; bases not matched to a gene: 3. This CDR3 spans 15 amino acids. Germline-derived CDR1 and CDR2 are LNHDA and SQIVND (reference sequence). The CDR3 DNA sequence: TGTGCCAGTAGTATTCGGGGACAGGGGGATGAAAAACTGTTTTTT. Amino acids: CASSIRGQGDEKLFF.

In its sample, this clone was seen once. The rearrangement joins TRBV14 to TRBJ2-3; no clear D gene. Trimming shortened V by 4 bases and J by 2 bases, and 4 bases separated the two germline ends. CDR1 and CDR2 from the germline V gene are SGHDN and FVKESK. This CDR3 region has 12 residues. The CDR3: CASSPVTDTQYF. The CDR3, as DNA: TGTGCCAGCAGCCCGGTCACAGATACGCAGTATTTT.

The table lists this clone with a count of one. The chain uses TRBV29-1 and TRBJ1-2; 7 nucleotides align to TRBD1. Germline V CDR1 and CDR2: SQVTM, ANQGSEA. CDR3 length: 12 amino acids. V gave up 6 bases and J gave up 5 bases; unmatched junction bases: 6. CDR3 nucleotides: TGCAGCGTGTTGCCAGGGGGATATGGCTACACCTTC. Translated, it gives CSVLPGGYGYTF. Based on the CDR3 plus reference TRBV29-1 and TRBJ1-2, the full variable domain is SAVISQKPSRDICQRGTSLTIQCQVDSQVTMMFWYRQQPGQSLTLIATANQGSEATYESGFVIDKFPISRPNLTFSTLTVSNMSPEDSSIYLCSVLPGGYGYTFGSGTRLTVV.

Written as DNA, the CDR3 is TGTGCCAGCAGCTCCGGAGGGTCCTACGAGCAGTACTTC. Translation gives CASSSGGSYEQYF. The rearrangement uses TRBV7-9 and TRBJ2-7, with TRBD2 as a possible D gene (6 bases). This CDR3 region has 13 residues. Germline V gene sequence: CDR1 SEHNR, CDR2 FQNEAQ (reference sequence). Trimming left V 4 bases short and J 1 base short, with 8 bases between.

The J gene is TRBJ2-3, the V gene TRBV5-1; D unclear. Trimming cost V 2 bases and J 3 bases, with 10 bases left between them. The CDR3 runs 14 residues. Looked up from germline, CDR1 is SGHRS and CDR2 is YFSETQ. Here the CDR3 reads CASSFQQETDTQYF. The CDR3 nucleotides are TGCGCCAGCAGCTTTCAGCAGGAAACAGATACGCAGTATTTT.

The J gene is TRBJ2-3, the V gene TRBV15; no firm D call. Per the germline V gene, CDR1 is LNHNV and CDR2 is YYDKDF (reference sequence). The CDR3 is made up of 16 amino acids. The V and J ends lost 2 bases and 2 bases respectively, with 14 bases between them. CDR3 bases: TGTGCCACCAGCAGATACACCTCCGCCGACACAGATACGCAGTATTTT. Translating gives CATSRYTSADTDTQYF. The variable domain in full, completed from reference TRBV15 and TRBJ2-3, reads DAMVIQNPRYQVTQFGKPVTLSCSQTLNHNVMYWYQQKSSQAPKLLFHYYDKDFNNEADTPDNFQSRRPNTSFCFLDIRSPGLGDTAMYLCATSRYTSADTDTQYFGPGTRLTVL.

In nucleotides, the CDR3 is TGTGCCAGCAGTCGTGGGGGAGGGGACGAGCAGTACTTC. Translated, it gives CASSRGGGDEQYF. The chain has TRBV6-5 and TRBJ2-7; 7 bases are a match to TRBD2. V gave up 5 bases and J gave up 5 bases; unmatched junction bases: 6. CDR1 is MNHEY and CDR2 is SVGAGI in the germline V gene. The CDR3 consists of 13 residues.

The rearrangement joins TRBV4-2 to TRBJ2-7; D possibly corresponds to TRBD1 (6 bases). Trimming pared 3 bases from V and 3 bases from J, leaving 18 bases between. CDR3 length: 16 amino acids. Germline values: CDR1 LGHNA, CDR2 YNFKEQ. The DNA of the CDR3 is TGTGCCAGCAGCCAGGTCGGAGCGGACAGATACTACGAGCAGTACTTC. Amino acid sequence: CASSQVGADRYYEQYF.

The chain is built from TRBV27 and TRBJ2-1; 7 bases match TRBD1. Trimming removed 2 bases from V and 7 bases from J; junction bases left unmatched: 5. CDR3 length: 14 amino acids. Germline lookup yields CDR1 MNHEY and CDR2 SMNVEV (reference sequence). This chain's CDR3 is CASSLIGQANEQFF. Here the CDR3 DNA reads TGTGCCAGCAGTTTAATTGGACAGGCGAATGAGCAGTTCTTC.

CDR3 in amino acids: CASSVGLVPGELFF. The CDR3, as DNA: TGTGCCAGCAGCGTAGGACTAGTTCCCGGGGAGCTGTTTTTT. This chain uses TRBV9 with TRBJ2-2; perhaps TRBD2 as D (6 bases). Germline V gene sequence: CDR1 SGDLS, CDR2 YYNGEE. The CDR3 has 14 residues. The V gene lost 0 bases and the J gene lost 6 bases, with 9 bases spanning the gap.

This clone has a single count. The gene calls are TRBV30 and TRBJ2-7, with TRBD2 matching 10 bases. V was clipped by 0 bases and J by 6 bases; unmatched bases: 11. Germline values: CDR1 GTSNPN, CDR2 SVGIG (reference sequence). This CDR3 spans 16 amino acids. In DNA form, the CDR3 reads TGTGCCTGGAGTGTGCGAGCGGGAGGGCCGGGGGCCGAGCAGTACTTC. Residues: CAWSVRAGGPGAEQYF.

V usage is TRBV27 and J usage is TRBJ2-5; 7 bases match TRBD1. The CDR3 length is 16 residues. V shed 5 bases and J 0 bases; nucleotides not matched to a gene: 9. Germline V gene sequence: CDR1 MNHEY, CDR2 SMNVEV (reference sequence). The CDR3 is CASSRPGQKYQETQYF. CDR3 DNA: TGTGCCAGCAGTCGACCGGGACAGAAGTACCAAGAGACCCAGTACTTC.